This paragraph covers one TCR beta chain sequence. Its antigen is undetermined. The record originates from a study of fetal regulatory T cell absence and autoimmunity. At the level of the study: IPEX patients had exocrine pancreas autoimmunity without clinical diabetes.

This CDR3 is 15 amino acids long. The germline V gene has CDR1 LGHNA and CDR2 YSLEER. Trimming cost V 4 bases and J 1 base, with 14 bases left between them. General study points: In IPEX, the enrichment was taken to support antigen-driven autoimmunity before birth.

Sequencing was performed with immunoSEQ multiplex PCR; in TCRdb, only in-frame clones are kept and a portion is missing. The repertoire includes 95,000 to 100,000 clones, approximately 75% of them detected once, and 1.5% to 2% sits in the top ten. The chain recombines TRBV4-3 with TRBJ2-7; the D is unclear. The sample consisted of pancreas tissue. The TCR originated in a male donor with IPEX syndrome. The CDR3 sequence: CASSPNAATSYEQYF. In nucleotides, the CDR3 is TGCGCCAGCAGCCCAAACGCGGCTACTTCCTACGAGCAGTACTTC.